A selection of T cell receptor beta chains follows, all from one sample in a study of blood T cell repertoires in COVID-19. TCRdb keeps only in-frame clones here, not all; method: immunoSEQ multiplex PCR. Of roughly 40,000 clones in the sample, approximately 82% were seen once. The sequencing sample was made of peripheral blood. The receptors stem from an elderly woman with active or convalescent COVID-19. The CDR3 runs from the conserved cysteine through the conserved F or W.

J gene,V gene,CDR3 protein
TRBJ1-2,TRBV28,CASSLSRVYFYGYTF
TRBJ1-6,TRBV28,CASTDFGGDSPLHF
TRBJ2-7,TRBV25-1,CASSGVSGRSSYEQYF
TRBJ2-7,TRBV29-1,CSDDGRAGTFNFKGHREQYF
TRBJ1-2,TRBV5-4,CASSFNRVKGYTF
TRBJ1-1,TRBV10-3,CAIGGGPNTEAFF
TRBJ2-5,TRBV13,CASSLLGGGTQYF
TRBJ2-1,TRBV28,CASRETSGRKNEQFF
TRBJ1-1,TRBV30,CAWSSGLNTEAFF
TRBJ2-1,TRBV2,CASSYSGTRVLYEQFF
TRBJ2-3,TRBV18,CASSPPGLALADTQYF
TRBJ2-1,TRBV5-1,CASSLSPNNEQFF
TRBJ2-1,TRBV5-8,CASRKLAAAYNEQFF
TRBJ2-2,TRBV25-1,CASSESLAGEEELFF
TRBJ2-7,TRBV14,CASSQVGAYEQYF
TRBJ2-7,TRBV6-1,CASSVRAPGTSTYEQYF
TRBJ2-1,TRBV5-1,CASSAGQGYYNEQFF
TRBJ2-2,TRBV23-1,CASSHSGQGSNTGELFF
TRBJ2-1,TRBV18,CASSPQNSIGGNEQFF
TRBJ2-6,TRBV29-1,CSVYSSGANVLTF
TRBJ2-3,TRBV5-1,CASSPDNTDTQYF
TRBJ2-5,TRBV7-3,CASSSGQGFGQYF
TRBJ2-1,TRBV7-9,CASSPKVRVGNEQFF
TRBJ2-1,TRBV19,CASRQGPYNEQFF
TRBJ2-7,TRBV28,CASSSSVVSSYEQYF
TRBJ2-2,TRBV5-1,CASSSGLAGGTGELFF
TRBJ2-7,TRBV5-1,CASSLESGSRYEQYF
TRBJ2-1,TRBV3-1/TRBV3-2,CASSQGTSGSSYNEQFF
TRBJ2-2,TRBV19,CASTPGASGVTGELFF
TRBJ2-1,TRBV5-1,CASRVGSSYNEQFF
TRBJ1-1,TRBV7-8,CASSTARQGNTEAFF
TRBJ2-7,TRBV3-1/TRBV3-2,CASSQLDRVSYGQYF
TRBJ1-5,TRBV19,CASSPAGGIGQPQHF
TRBJ2-3,TRBV14,CASRTSGGGTDTQYF
TRBJ1-2,TRBV6-6,CASSSGTVGGYTF
TRBJ2-3,TRBV5-1,CASSAIAGLAGGDTQYF
TRBJ2-1,TRBV29-1,CSVRDTGTGILGNEQFF
TRBJ1-4,TRBV28,CASSPPVTNEKLFF
TRBJ1-6,TRBV4-1,CASRPGRLQHNSPLHF
TRBJ1-1,TRBV6-5,CASIGGALTNTEAFF
TRBJ1-1,TRBV12-3/TRBV12-4,CATKQGHTEAFF